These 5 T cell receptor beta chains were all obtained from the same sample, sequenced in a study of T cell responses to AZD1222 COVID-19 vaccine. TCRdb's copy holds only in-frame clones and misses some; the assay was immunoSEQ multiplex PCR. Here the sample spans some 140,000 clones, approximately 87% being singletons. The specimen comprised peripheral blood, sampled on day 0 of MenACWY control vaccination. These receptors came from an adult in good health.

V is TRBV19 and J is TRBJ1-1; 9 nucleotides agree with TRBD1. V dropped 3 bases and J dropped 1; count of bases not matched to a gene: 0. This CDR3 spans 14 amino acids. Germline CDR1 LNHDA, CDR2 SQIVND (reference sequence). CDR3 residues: CASSMDRGNTEAFF. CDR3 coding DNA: TGTGCCAGTAGTATGGACAGGGGGAACACTGAAGCTTTCTTT.

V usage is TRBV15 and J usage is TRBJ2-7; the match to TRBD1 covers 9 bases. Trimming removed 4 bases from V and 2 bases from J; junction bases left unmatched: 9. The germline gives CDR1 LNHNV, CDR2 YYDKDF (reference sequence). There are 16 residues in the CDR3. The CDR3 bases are TGTGCCACCAGCAACCCCGGGACAGGGATCCCCTACGAGCAGTACTTC. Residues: CATSNPGTGIPYEQYF.

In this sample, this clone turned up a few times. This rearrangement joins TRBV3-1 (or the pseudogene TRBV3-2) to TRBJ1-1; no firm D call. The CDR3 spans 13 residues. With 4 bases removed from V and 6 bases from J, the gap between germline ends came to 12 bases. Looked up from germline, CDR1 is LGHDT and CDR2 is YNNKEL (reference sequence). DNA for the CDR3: TGTGCCAGCAGCCTCCGAGACTCTTCTGAAGCTTTCTTT. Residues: CASSLRDSSEAFF.

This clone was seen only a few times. The CDR3 loop is CASSVAAGAPTGELFF. The CDR3 region has the DNA TGTGCCAGCAGCGTAGCGGCAGGGGCCCCCACCGGGGAGCTGTTTTTT. The rearrangement joins TRBV9 to TRBJ2-2; D possibly corresponds to TRBD1 (6 bases). The CDR3 extends over 16 amino acids. Trimming removed 0 bases at V and 4 bases at J, with 13 bases between. CDR1 and CDR2 (germline): SGDLS, YYNGEE. The whole variable domain, remainder taken from reference TRBV9 and TRBJ2-2, is DSGVTQTPKHLITATGQRVTLRCSPRSGDLSVYWYQQSLDQGLQFLIQYYNGEERAKGNILERFSAQQFPDLHSELNLSSLELGDSALYFCASSVAAGAPTGELFFGEGSRLTVL.

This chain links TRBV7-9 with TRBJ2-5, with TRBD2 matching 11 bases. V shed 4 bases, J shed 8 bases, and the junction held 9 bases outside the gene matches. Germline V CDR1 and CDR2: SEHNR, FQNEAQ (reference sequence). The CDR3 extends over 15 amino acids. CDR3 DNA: TGTGCCAGCAGCTCCGGGACTAGCGGTGCGAGCACCCAGTACTTC. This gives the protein CASSSGTSGASTQYF.